One and the same sample provided the 27 T cell receptor beta chains below, sequenced in a study of cytomegalovirus exposure and HLA in healthy donors. Both 60 Vbeta primers and 13 Jbeta primers went into the PCR. Data came from immunoSEQ multiplex PCR; TCRdb stores just in-frame clones and leaves some out. The top ten hold around 6.6% of the sample, which has about 150,000 clones, approximately 80% seen once. The sequenced sample consisted of PBMCs. Receptors originate from a woman in her 50s in good health and CMV-seropositive.

The chain couples TRBV15 to TRBJ2-3; D is uncertain. The CDR3 consists of 11 residues. V lost 9 bases to trimming and J lost 5 bases, with 9 bases between them. Germline V gene sequence: CDR1 LNHNV, CDR2 YYDKDF (reference sequence). DNA for the CDR3: TGTGCCACTGTGGCGGTAGATACGCAGTATTTT. Translated, it gives CATVAVDTQYF.

The chain carries TRBV27 and TRBJ2-3; no clear D gene. CDR1 MNHEY and CDR2 SMNVEV come from the germline V gene (reference sequence). This CDR3 spans 14 amino acids. With 2 bases removed from V and 3 bases from J, the gap between germline ends came to 9 bases. The CDR3 loop reads CASSLVAVTDTQYF. In DNA form, the CDR3 reads TGTGCCAGCAGTTTAGTTGCGGTTACAGATACGCAGTATTTT.

This clone was seen more than once but under ten times. The chain uses TRBV30 and TRBJ1-1, with D perhaps TRBD1 (5 bases). V lost 5 bases, J lost 0 bases, and 10 bases lay in between. The length of the CDR3 is 13 residues. Germline loops: CDR1 GTSNPN, CDR2 SVGIG (reference sequence). In nucleotides, the CDR3 is TGTGCCTGGGCCTGGGGCGTGAACACTGAAGCTTTCTTT. This translates into CAWAWGVNTEAFF.

The chain is built from TRBV21-1 and TRBJ1-5; whether TRBD1, the table's D call, matches the DNA was not checked. TRBV21-1 is assigned pseudogene status. The CDR3 has 17 amino acids. CDR3 protein: CASSNSPPISGNQPQHF. The CDR3, as DNA: TGTGCCAGCAGCAACTCCCCGCCGATTTCAGGAAATCAGCCCCAGCATTTT.

This chain uses TRBV20-1 with TRBJ2-7; D uncertain. The CDR3 runs to 10 residues. The V gene's germline CDR1 is DFQATT and CDR2 SNEGSKA (reference sequence). With 3 bases removed from V and 5 bases from J, the gap between germline ends came to 5 bases. The CDR3 bases are TGCAGTGCTAGGACAAACGAGCAGTACTTC. Amino acid sequence: CSARTNEQYF.

The chain combines TRBV9 with TRBJ2-3; the match to TRBD2 covers 7 bases. The CDR3 has 15 amino acids. V trimming: 0 bases; J trimming: 5 bases; junction bases outside the gene matches: 6. CDR1 and CDR2 (germline): SGDLS, YYNGEE. The CDR3 DNA reads TGTGCCAGCAGCGTAGAGGTGGTAGCGGGAGATACGCAGTATTTT. Translated: CASSVEVVAGDTQYF.

The chain employs TRBV19 and TRBJ2-7, with 8 bases aligning to TRBD1. Losses at the gene ends were 7 bases for V and 1 base for J; bases not matched to a gene: 12. Germline CDR1 is LNHDA and CDR2 is SQIVND (reference sequence). The CDR3 totals 16 residues. CDR3 sequence: CASNKGGQESSYEQYF. Written as DNA, the CDR3 is TGTGCCAGTAACAAAGGGGGACAGGAATCGTCCTACGAGCAGTACTTC.

The chain is built from TRBV19 and TRBJ1-2; D remains unclear. This CDR3 has 13 amino acids. Germline V lookup: CDR1 LNHDA, CDR2 SQIVND (reference sequence). V was clipped by 3 bases and J by 8 bases, with 13 bases between them. The CDR3 loop is CASSIETSWGYTF. DNA for the CDR3: TGTGCCAGTAGTATCGAGACATCGTGGGGCTACACCTTC.

The chain is built from TRBV9 and TRBJ1-2, with TRBD1 identical over 7 bases. The CDR3 sequence is 13 residues long. The germline V gene has CDR1 SGDLS and CDR2 YYNGEE. The trim removed 5 bases at V and 5 bases at J, leaving 6 bases unmatched. In DNA, the CDR3 is TGTGCCAGCAGTGAACCAGGGGGGTATGGCTACACCTTC. Its translation is CASSEPGGYGYTF.

CDR3 in amino acids: CASSSTWTSGVYNEQFF. DNA for the CDR3: TGTGCCAGCAGCAGCACGTGGACTAGTGGAGTCTACAATGAGCAGTTCTTC. The chain recombines TRBV7-9 with TRBJ2-1; 7 bases map to TRBD2. Germline V gene sequence: CDR1 SEHNR, CDR2 FQNEAQ (reference sequence). This CDR3 contains 17 residues. V lost 5 bases, J lost 3 bases, and 13 bases stayed unmatched. The whole variable domain, remainder taken from reference TRBV7-9 and TRBJ2-1, is DTGVSQNPRHKITKRGQNVTFRCDPISEHNRLYWYRQTLGQGPEFLTYFQNEAQLEKSRLLSDRFSAERPKGSFSTLEIQRTEQGDSAMYLCASSSTWTSGVYNEQFFGPGTRLTVL.

The chain is built from TRBV7-6 and TRBJ2-2, with 10 bases matching TRBD2. CDR1 and CDR2 from the germline V gene are SGHVS and FNYEAQ. The CDR3 totals 16 residues. V lost 2 bases and J lost 3; bases outside the gene matches: 3. The CDR3 DNA is TGTGCCAGCAGCTTAAATCTAGCGGGGGACACCGGGGAGCTGTTTTTT. Encoded protein: CASSLNLAGDTGELFF.

To note about this clone: Compared with germline, one end of the junction differs, possibly owing to a read error. The chain couples TRBV7-9 to TRBJ2-7; weak D call: TRBD2 (6 bases). Germline CDR1 reads SEHNR; CDR2 reads FQNEAQ (reference sequence). The CDR3 totals 12 residues. The CDR3 spells CSSGTPTYEQYF. CDR3 bases: TGTTCCAGTGGGACTCCGACCTACGAGCAGTACTTC.

This clone appeared a few times. The V call is TRBV6-1, the J call TRBJ1-6, with no clear D. Germline V lookup: CDR1 MNHNS, CDR2 SASEGT. Trimming cost V 5 bases and J 12 bases, with 8 bases left between them. The CDR3 consists of 11 residues. In DNA, the CDR3 is TGTGCCAGCAGTCAGGACTTACCCCTCCACTTT. The encoded protein is CASSQDLPLHF.

The chain uses TRBV9 and TRBJ2-7; 8 bases fit TRBD1. Germline V gene data show CDR1 as SGDLS and CDR2 as YYNGEE. The CDR3 spans 15 residues. The V gene end was trimmed by 3 bases and the J gene end by 5 bases; junction bases not matched to a gene: 10. The CDR3 sequence: CASSETGDILNEQYF. DNA for the CDR3: TGTGCCAGCAGCGAGACAGGGGACATTTTGAACGAGCAGTACTTC.

The chain couples TRBV2 to TRBJ2-7; 8 bases are a match to TRBD2. V lost 4 bases to trimming and J lost 0 bases; unmatched junction nucleotides: 5. The CDR3 consists of 15 residues. Per the germline V gene, CDR1 is SNHLY and CDR2 is FYNNEI. CDR3 sequence (DNA): TGTGCCAGCAGTGGGCGGGGGGCCAGCTCCTACGAGCAGTACTTC. It codes for CASSGRGASSYEQYF.

The CDR3 sequence: CASSPTRDEQFF. The CDR3 nucleotides are TGTGCCAGCTCACCGACTAGAGATGAGCAGTTCTTC. The chain carries TRBV18 and TRBJ2-1; tentatively, D is TRBD2 (6 bases). The CDR3 loop spans 12 amino acids. Trimming shortened V by 3 bases and J by 8 bases, and 8 bases separated the two germline ends. Germline V CDR1 and CDR2: KGHSH, LQKENI. Full variable domain (rest looked up from reference TRBV18 and TRBJ2-1): NAGVMQNPRHLVRRRGQEARLRCSPMKGHSHVYWYRQLPEEGLKFMVYLQKENIIDESGMPKERFSAEFPKEGPSILRIQQVVRGDSAAYFCASSPTRDEQFFGPGTRLTVL.

This clone appeared a few times. The chain joins TRBV7-8 to TRBJ2-7; 7 bases map to TRBD1. The CDR3 consists of 14 residues. The junction had 5 bases not matched to a gene; V was cut back by 3 bases and J by 3 bases. CDR1 and CDR2 (germline): SGHVS, FQNEAQ. As DNA, the CDR3 is TGTGCCAGCAGCTTTGGGGACAGCAACTACGAGCAGTACTTC. This codes for CASSFGDSNYEQYF. The complete variable domain, with remaining parts taken from reference TRBV7-8 and TRBJ2-7, reads GAGVSQSPRYKVAKRGQDVALRCDPISGHVSLFWYQQALGQGPEFLTYFQNEAQLDKSGLPSDRFFAERPEGSVSTLKIQRTQQEDSAVYLCASSFGDSNYEQYFGPGTRLTVT.

This chain connects TRBV6-1 to TRBJ1-4; D gene unclear. The CDR3 sequence is 16 residues long. Between the trimmed V and J ends, which lost 0 bases and 5 bases, there was a span of 13 bases. Germline CDR1 MNHNS, CDR2 SASEGT. The CDR3 here is CASSEAPIRINEKLFF. CDR3 nucleotide sequence: TGTGCCAGCAGTGAAGCTCCGATTAGAATAAATGAAAAACTGTTTTTT.

The V call is TRBV27, the J call TRBJ2-4, with 9 nucleotides matching TRBD1. CDR3 length equals 13 residues. Unmatched junction bases numbered 2, after V lost 3 bases and J lost 8 bases. Germline CDR1 is MNHEY and CDR2 is SMNVEV (reference sequence). The CDR3 is CASSLDRGHIQYF. CDR3 DNA sequence: TGTGCCAGCAGTTTGGACAGGGGTCACATTCAGTACTTC.

This clone was observed a handful of times. The chain combines TRBV9 with TRBJ2-1; the D is unclear. CDR3 length: 15 amino acids. The germline gives CDR1 SGDLS, CDR2 YYNGEE. With 4 bases removed from V and 1 base from J, the gap between germline ends came to 12 bases. CDR3 bases: TGTGCCAGCAGCCCCCGGCTAGTTTCCTACAATGAGCAGTTCTTC. Translated, it gives CASSPRLVSYNEQFF.

J is TRBJ1-6 and V is TRBV19; TRBD1 aligns across 7 bases. The CDR3 consists of 16 residues. Germline V CDR1 and CDR2: LNHDA, SQIVND (reference sequence). With 5 bases clipped from V and 10 bases from J, the junction kept 14 bases outside the gene matches. DNA for the CDR3: TGTGCCAGTAGTGCCGAGAGGACAGGTGGGAACTCACCCCTCCACTTT. It codes for CASSAERTGGNSPLHF.

V gene TRBV6-6 combines with J gene TRBJ1-2, with 8 nucleotides matching TRBD1. V lost 5 bases, J lost 2 bases, and 1 base stayed unmatched. The CDR3 has 13 residues. Germline CDR1 is MNHNY and CDR2 is SVGAGI (reference sequence). CDR3 amino acids: CASSRTGNYGYTF. CDR3 nucleotides: TGTGCCAGCAGTCGGACAGGGAACTATGGCTACACCTTC.

This chain uses TRBV18 with TRBJ2-1; 9 positions agree with TRBD1. The CDR3 is made up of 16 amino acids. Germline values: CDR1 KGHSH, CDR2 LQKENI. The ends lost 4 bases at V and 4 bases at J; junction bases unmatched: 8. CDR3 nucleotides: TGTGCCAGCTCACTGCAACCGGGACAGGGTTACAATGAGCAGTTCTTC. Amino acid sequence: CASSLQPGQGYNEQFF.

The chain links TRBV5-6 to TRBJ1-2; unclear D gene. Germline CDR1 is SGHDT and CDR2 is YYEEEE. The CDR3 length is 12 residues. Between the trimmed V and J ends, which lost 0 bases and 7 bases, there was a span of 7 bases. The CDR3 spells CASSLGDGGYTF. The CDR3 DNA sequence: TGTGCCAGCAGCTTGGGAGATGGTGGCTACACCTTC.

This chain connects TRBV5-6 to TRBJ2-3; D is uncertain. Per germline, CDR1 SGHDT and CDR2 YYEEEE. V shed 4 bases and J shed 1 base, with 16 bases lying between them. The CDR3 has 16 amino acids. The CDR3 region has the DNA TGTGCCAGCAGCCCTGGAAACCGAGGAGGCACAGATACGCAGTATTTT. It encodes CASSPGNRGGTDTQYF.

The chain recombines TRBV30 with TRBJ1-4; the D is unclear. The CDR3 is 13 amino acids. Germline loops: CDR1 GTSNPN, CDR2 SVGIG (reference sequence). V lost 0 bases and J lost 4, with 6 bases in between. The CDR3 sequence is CAWSVRLNEKLFF. The DNA for the CDR3 is TGTGCCTGGAGTGTTCGACTTAATGAAAAACTGTTTTTT.

The chain recombines TRBV9 with TRBJ2-1; TRBD2 aligns across 7 bases. The CDR3 runs to 15 residues. With 0 bases clipped from V and 2 bases from J, the junction kept 2 bases outside the gene matches. Germline CDR1 and CDR2: SGDLS and YYNGEE. Here the CDR3 reads CASSVEAGAYNEQFF. The CDR3 DNA is TGTGCCAGCAGCGTAGAGGCGGGGGCCTACAATGAGCAGTTCTTC. Based on the CDR3 plus reference TRBV9 and TRBJ2-1, the full variable domain is DSGVTQTPKHLITATGQRVTLRCSPRSGDLSVYWYQQSLDQGLQFLIQYYNGEERAKGNILERFSAQQFPDLHSELNLSSLELGDSALYFCASSVEAGAYNEQFFGPGTRLTVL.